This T cell receptor beta chain was profiled in a study of identical twins. General study results and limits: Among out-of-frame alpha sequences shared by twins, low generation probability occurred in excess. Its conclusions, products of cross-sectional statistical analysis, did not come from following the same donors. Whereas memory repertoires showed no such difference, abundant cord blood beta clonotypes carried fewer insertions.

This clonotype was picked up a small number of times. Its target is unknown. The authors used template switching to add a universal primer site and gave cDNA unique molecular identifiers. One entry per CDR3 protein results from TCRdb running MiXCR on the 5' RACE reads. The sample includes about 890,000 distinct CDR3 sequences, 10% to 15% of them seen just once. The same data also went into a second study, on yellow fever vaccine responses in identical twins.

This TCR was recovered from a woman aged 18-29 years in good health. The sequencing sample was made of PBMCs.

The CDR3 nucleotides read TGTGCCAGCAGTGACGGGGTAGGGGCTGGATCCGGGGAGCTGTTTTTT. It encodes CASSDGVGAGSGELFF. This rearrangement joins TRBV2 to TRBJ2-2; D assignment may be TRBD1 or TRBD2 (5 bases each). The germline gives CDR1 SNHLY, CDR2 FYNNEI. The ends were cut back, 3 bases at V and 6 bases at J, with 17 bases in the middle. The CDR3 spans 16 residues.